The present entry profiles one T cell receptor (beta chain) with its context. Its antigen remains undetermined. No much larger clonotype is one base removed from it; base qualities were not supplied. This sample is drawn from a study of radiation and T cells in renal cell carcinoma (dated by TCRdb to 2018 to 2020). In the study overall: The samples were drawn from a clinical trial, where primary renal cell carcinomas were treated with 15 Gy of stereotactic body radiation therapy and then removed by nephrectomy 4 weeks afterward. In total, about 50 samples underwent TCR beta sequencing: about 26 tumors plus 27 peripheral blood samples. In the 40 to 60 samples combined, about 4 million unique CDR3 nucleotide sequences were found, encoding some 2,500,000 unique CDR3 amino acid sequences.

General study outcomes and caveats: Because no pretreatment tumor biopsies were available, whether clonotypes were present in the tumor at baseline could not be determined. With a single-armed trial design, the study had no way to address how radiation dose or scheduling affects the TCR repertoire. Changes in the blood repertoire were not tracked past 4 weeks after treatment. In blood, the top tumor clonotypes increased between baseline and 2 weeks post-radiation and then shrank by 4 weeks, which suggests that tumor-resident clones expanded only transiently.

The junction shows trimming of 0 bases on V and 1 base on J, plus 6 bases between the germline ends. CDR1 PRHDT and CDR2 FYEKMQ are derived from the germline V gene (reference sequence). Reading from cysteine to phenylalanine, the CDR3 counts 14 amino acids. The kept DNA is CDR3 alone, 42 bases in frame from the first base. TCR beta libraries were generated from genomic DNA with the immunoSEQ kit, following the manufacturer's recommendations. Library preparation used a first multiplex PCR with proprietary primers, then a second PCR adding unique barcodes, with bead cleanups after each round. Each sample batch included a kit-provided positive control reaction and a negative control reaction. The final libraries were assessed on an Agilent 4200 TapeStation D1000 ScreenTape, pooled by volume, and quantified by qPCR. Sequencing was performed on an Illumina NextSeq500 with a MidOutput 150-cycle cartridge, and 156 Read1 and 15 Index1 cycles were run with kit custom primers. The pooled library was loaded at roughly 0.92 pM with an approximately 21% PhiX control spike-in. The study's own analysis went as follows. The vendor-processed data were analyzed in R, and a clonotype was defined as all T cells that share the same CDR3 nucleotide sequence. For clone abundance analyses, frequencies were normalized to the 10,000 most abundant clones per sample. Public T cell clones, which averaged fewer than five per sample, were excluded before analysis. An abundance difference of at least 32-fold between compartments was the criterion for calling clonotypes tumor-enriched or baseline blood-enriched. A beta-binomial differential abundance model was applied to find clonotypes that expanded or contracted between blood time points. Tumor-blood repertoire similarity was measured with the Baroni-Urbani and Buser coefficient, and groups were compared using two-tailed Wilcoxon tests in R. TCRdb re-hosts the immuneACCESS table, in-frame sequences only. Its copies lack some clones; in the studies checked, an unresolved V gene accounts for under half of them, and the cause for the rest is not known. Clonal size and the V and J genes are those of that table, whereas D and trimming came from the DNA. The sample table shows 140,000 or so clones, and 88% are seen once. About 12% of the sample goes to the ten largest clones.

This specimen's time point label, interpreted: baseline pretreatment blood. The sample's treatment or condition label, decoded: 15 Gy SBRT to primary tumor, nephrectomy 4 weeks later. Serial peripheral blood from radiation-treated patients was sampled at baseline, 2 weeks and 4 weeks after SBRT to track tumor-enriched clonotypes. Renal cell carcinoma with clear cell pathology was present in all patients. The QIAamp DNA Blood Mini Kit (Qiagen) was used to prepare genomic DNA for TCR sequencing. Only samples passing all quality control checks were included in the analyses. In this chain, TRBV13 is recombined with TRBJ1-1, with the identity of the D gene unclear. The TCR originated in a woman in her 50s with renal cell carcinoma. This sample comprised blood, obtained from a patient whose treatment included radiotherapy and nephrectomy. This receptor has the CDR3 CASSLGNGNTEAFF. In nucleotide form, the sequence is TGTGCCAGCAGCTTAGGGAACGGGAACACTGAAGCTTTCTTT.